One and the same sample provided the 29 T cell receptor beta chains below, sequenced in a study of blood T cell repertoires in COVID-19. Generated by immunoSEQ multiplex PCR, the TCRdb table keeps only in-frame clones and is missing some. The sample has fewer than 200,000 clones, roughly 72% seen once; the top ten hold more than 3%. The sequencing sample was made of peripheral blood. The receptors shown here come from a woman older than 75 with acute or convalescent COVID-19.

The chain joins TRBV20-1 to TRBJ2-1; TRBD2 aligns across 11 bases. Trimming cost V 7 bases and J 10 bases; bases outside gene matches: 0. Looked up from germline, CDR1 is DFQATT and CDR2 is SNEGSKA (reference sequence). This CDR3 comprises 10 residues. The CDR3 bases are TGCAGTGGACTAGCGGGGGAGCAGTTCTTC. Translating gives CSGLAGEQFF.

The chain couples TRBV9 to TRBJ1-6; D is uncertain. In germline, CDR1 is SGDLS, CDR2 YYNGEE. The CDR3 loop spans 15 amino acids. Deletions cut 2 bases from V and 6 bases from J, with 12 bases between. The CDR3 DNA follows: TGTGCCAGCAGCGTCGGGTCCACGGGTAATTCACCCCTCCACTTT. Translating gives CASSVGSTGNSPLHF. The full variable domain, its missing parts supplied by reference TRBV9 and TRBJ1-6, is DSGVTQTPKHLITATGQRVTLRCSPRSGDLSVYWYQQSLDQGLQFLIQYYNGEERAKGNILERFSAQQFPDLHSELNLSSLELGDSALYFCASSVGSTGNSPLHFGNGTRLTVT.

For this clone: A junction end diverges from the germline sequence, so it may reflect a read error. The V and J genes are TRBV7-7 and TRBJ2-7; no definite D call. In germline, CDR1 is SSHAT, CDR2 FNYEAQ (reference sequence). The CDR3 sequence is 14 residues long. The CDR3 region is CASSLLDTSYEQYF. CDR3 DNA: TGTGCTAGCAGCTTATTAGATACCTCCTACGAGCAGTACTTC. The full variable domain, in which reference TRBV7-7 and TRBJ2-7 provide the parts outside the CDR3, is GAGVSQSPRYKVTKRGQDVTLRCDPISSHATLYWYQQALGQGPEFLTYFNYEAQPDKSGLPSDRFSAERPEGSISTLTIQRTEQRDSAMYRCASSLLDTSYEQYFGPGTRLTVT.

The rearrangement joins TRBV2 to TRBJ2-1; D remains ambiguous. The CDR3 runs 14 residues. V lost 2 bases and J 0 bases, leaving 5 bases between the germline ends. Germline V gene sequence: CDR1 SNHLY, CDR2 FYNNEI. The CDR3 DNA reads TGTGCCAGCAGTGAACCTAGCTCCTACAATGAGCAGTTCTTC. Translating it yields CASSEPSSYNEQFF.

This clone came up a few times. The chain joins TRBV6-2 or TRBV6-3 to TRBJ1-5; 7 nucleotides agree with TRBD1. CDR1 and CDR2 (germline): MNHEY, SVGEGT. Germline trimming cut 2 bases from V and 3 bases from J; bases unmatched to any gene: 16. The CDR3 length is 19 residues. The CDR3 is CASSYNPTRDSALNQPQHF. DNA of the CDR3: TGTGCCAGCAGTTACAACCCCACTAGGGACAGCGCGCTCAATCAGCCCCAGCATTTT.

This clone was observed a few times. V gene TRBV7-9 combines with J gene TRBJ2-5; D is unresolved. Germline assignment: CDR1 SEHNR and CDR2 FQNEAQ (reference sequence). Between the trimmed V and J ends, which lost 4 bases and 0 bases, there was a span of 3 bases. The length of the CDR3 is 12 residues. This CDR3 reads CASSSYQETQYF. DNA for the CDR3: TGTGCCAGCAGCTCCTACCAAGAGACCCAGTACTTC.

The chain links TRBV5-1 to TRBJ2-5; a weak D match, TRBD1 (6 bases). Trimming stripped 6 bases from V and 2 bases from J, with 23 bases between. CDR1 and CDR2 (germline): SGHRS, YFSETQ. The CDR3 length is 17 residues. The CDR3 protein is CASTPGPGAGEQETQYF. The CDR3 bases are TGCGCCAGCACTCCCGGGCCAGGGGCCGGGGAACAAGAGACCCAGTACTTC.

The chain has TRBV18 and TRBJ1-5, with 7 nucleotides matching TRBD1. Germline loops: CDR1 KGHSH, CDR2 LQKENI. Unmatched junction bases numbered 3, after V lost 3 bases and J lost 4 bases. This CDR3 comprises 14 residues. The CDR3, as DNA: TGTGCCAGCTCACCTATACAGGGGAATCAGCCCCAGCATTTT. Translated: CASSPIQGNQPQHF.

This chain connects TRBV6-5 to TRBJ2-7, with D uncertain. CDR1 is MNHEY and CDR2 is SVGAGI in the germline V gene. The CDR3 contains 13 residues. The V gene lost 6 bases and the J gene lost 2 bases, with 11 bases spanning the gap. In nucleotides, the CDR3 is TGTGCCAGCAGGCCGACTGTAGCCTACGAGCAGTACTTC. It yields the protein CASRPTVAYEQYF.

Only one count was recorded for this clone. Written as DNA, the CDR3 is TGTGCCAGTAGTACCTCGGGACAGCGGGCCTACAATGAGCAGTTCTTC. Translating gives CASSTSGQRAYNEQFF. The V call is TRBV19, the J call TRBJ2-1; tentatively, D is TRBD1 (7 bases). The CDR3 is 16 residues long. V was trimmed by 4 bases and J by 2 bases, leaving 15 bases between them. From germline, CDR1 is LNHDA and CDR2 SQIVND (reference sequence). Complete variable domain (other parts from reference TRBV19 and TRBJ2-1): DGGITQSPKYLFRKEGQNVTLSCEQNLNHDAMYWYRQDPGQGLRLIYYSQIVNDFQKGDIAEGYSVSREKKESFPLTVTSAQKNPTAFYLCASSTSGQRAYNEQFFGPGTRLTVL.

This chain connects TRBV10-3 to TRBJ2-3; D unclear. In germline, CDR1 is ENHRY, CDR2 SYGVKD. The CDR3 contains 13 residues. Trimming removed 0 bases at V and 7 bases at J, with 8 bases between. The CDR3 sequence is CAISESEQNTQYF. The CDR3 bases are TGTGCCATCAGTGAGTCTGAACAGAATACGCAGTATTTT.

This clone was seen once. The chain uses TRBV5-1 and TRBJ2-1; 11 bases are shared with TRBD2. Germline CDR1 reads SGHRS; CDR2 reads YFSETQ. CDR3 size: 16 residues. The V segment lost 4 bases and the J segment 10 bases; nucleotides outside the gene matches: 13. CDR3 sequence (DNA): TGCGCCAGCAGCAGCGTAGCGGGAGGGCCTCTATTGGAGCAGTTCTTC. Protein sequence: CASSSVAGGPLLEQFF.

This clone was seen just once. V is TRBV5-8 and J is TRBJ2-6; no reliable D call. The CDR3 is 15 residues long. V was trimmed by 1 base and J by 0 bases, leaving 5 bases between them. The germline gives CDR1 SGHTS, CDR2 YDEGEE. The CDR3 coding sequence is TGTGCCAGCAGCTTGCGTAGCTCTGGGGCCAACGTCCTGACTTTC. Protein sequence: CASSLRSSGANVLTF.

V and J are TRBV7-2 and TRBJ1-1; 7 bases are shared with TRBD1. The CDR3 extends over 13 amino acids. The trim removed 1 base at V and 9 bases at J, leaving 5 bases unmatched. Germline CDR1 SGHTA, CDR2 FQGNSA. The CDR3 nucleotides are TGTGCCAGCAGCTTAGATAGACAGGGCAAAGCTTTCTTT. It encodes CASSLDRQGKAFF. The full variable domain, its missing parts supplied by reference TRBV7-2 and TRBJ1-1, is GAGVSQSPSNKVTEKGKDVELRCDPISGHTALYWYRQSLGQGLEFLIYFQGNSAPDKSGLPSDRFSAERTGGSVSTLTIQRTQQEDSAVYLCASSLDRQGKAFFGQGTRLTVV.

J is TRBJ1-1 and V is TRBV7-8, with 8 bases matching TRBD1. Germline CDR1 SGHVS, CDR2 FQNEAQ. This CDR3 is built from 16 residues. Unmatched junction bases numbered 9, after V lost 2 bases and J lost 4 bases. In DNA form, the CDR3 reads TGTGCCAGCAGCTTACCTCCAGGGGGCTTGACCACTGAAGCTTTCTTT. This translates into CASSLPPGGLTTEAFF.

The chain has TRBV19 and TRBJ2-3; TRBD2 agrees at 7 bases. Unmatched junction bases numbered 3, after V lost 4 bases and J lost 2 bases. CDR1 is LNHDA, CDR2 SQIVND, per germline (reference sequence). This CDR3 is built from 14 residues. CDR3 DNA sequence: TGTGCCAGTAGTAAACTAGCGACCACAGATACGCAGTATTTT. Translated, it gives CASSKLATTDTQYF.

This clone was seen a few times. The J gene is TRBJ1-2, the V gene TRBV4-2; a possible D gene is TRBD1 (5 bases). The germline gives CDR1 LGHNA, CDR2 YNFKEQ. The V end lost 0 bases, the J end lost 2 bases, and 10 bases lay between the germline ends. The CDR3 has 15 amino acids. The CDR3 spells CASSQEGGRNYGYTF. The CDR3 nucleotides are TGTGCCAGCAGCCAAGAGGGGGGGAGGAACTATGGCTACACCTTC.

The rearrangement joins TRBV6-2 or TRBV6-3 to TRBJ1-4; TRBD1 agrees at 9 bases. Germline lookup yields CDR1 MNHEY and CDR2 SVGEGT. The CDR3 has 15 residues. The trim removed 6 bases at V and 8 bases at J, leaving 10 bases unmatched. The CDR3 nucleotides are TGTGCCAGCAGCGGAACAGGGGGCGCTTGGGAAAAACTGTTTTTT. This codes for CASSGTGGAWEKLFF.

For the CDR3, the DNA is TGTGCCAGTAGTATGGTAGCGGGGGTGAACACCGGGGAGCTGTTTTTT. Translating it yields CASSMVAGVNTGELFF. The genes are TRBV19 and TRBJ2-2; TRBD2 matches at 9 bases. The V segment lost 3 bases and the J segment 1 base; nucleotides outside the gene matches: 3. The germline CDR1 and CDR2 sequences are LNHDA and SQIVND (reference sequence). This CDR3 region has 16 residues.

The rearrangement joins TRBV5-1 to TRBJ1-3; D might be TRBD1 (5 bases). The V end lost 1 base, the J end lost 3 bases, and 14 bases lay between the germline ends. There are 16 residues in the CDR3. CDR1 SGHRS and CDR2 YFSETQ come from the germline V gene. The CDR3 bases are TGCGCCAGCAGCTTGACCCCTGACAGAATTGGAAACACCATATATTTT. It specifies CASSLTPDRIGNTIYF.

The chain links TRBV14 to TRBJ2-7; 8 bases line up with TRBD2. Losses at the gene ends were 3 bases for V and 1 base for J; bases not matched to a gene: 8. The CDR3 loop spans 16 amino acids. The germline CDR1 and CDR2 sequences are SGHDN and FVKESK. Here the CDR3 DNA reads TGTGCCAGCAGCCACCAGCAGGGGACTAGATCCTACGAGCAGTACTTC. The encoded protein is CASSHQQGTRSYEQYF.

V gene TRBV5-8 combines with J gene TRBJ1-2; 9 bases align to TRBD1. CDR1 and CDR2 from the germline V gene are SGHTS and YDEGEE. V lost 4 bases to trimming and J lost 7 bases; unmatched junction nucleotides: 8. This CDR3 is 14 amino acids long. The CDR3 nucleotides read TGTGCCAGCAGCGCAACCGGGACAGGGTCTGGCTACACCTTC. Its translation is CASSATGTGSGYTF.

The chain recombines TRBV7-2 with TRBJ2-6; no firm D call. V was cut by 5 bases and J by 1 base, with 9 bases left in between. CDR1 is SGHTA, CDR2 FQGNSA, per germline. The CDR3 has 15 residues. The CDR3 nucleotides are TGTGCCAGCAGCCTAGTGGCTTCTGGGGCCAACGTCCTGACTTTC. Amino acid sequence: CASSLVASGANVLTF. Full variable domain (remainder filled in from reference TRBV7-2 and TRBJ2-6): GAGVSQSPSNKVTEKGKDVELRCDPISGHTALYWYRQSLGQGLEFLIYFQGNSAPDKSGLPSDRFSAERTGGSVSTLTIQRTQQEDSAVYLCASSLVASGANVLTFGAGSRLTVL.

This rearrangement joins TRBV7-2 to TRBJ2-5, with 13 bases fitting TRBD2. Germline V lookup: CDR1 SGHTA, CDR2 FQGNSA. The V and J ends lost 5 bases and 0 bases, in that order; junction bases with no gene match: 3. The CDR3 has 16 amino acids. As DNA, the CDR3 is TGTGCCAGCAGCCAAGGACTAGCGGGGGACCAAGAGACCCAGTACTTC. Translated, it gives CASSQGLAGDQETQYF. Together with reference TRBV7-2 and TRBJ2-5, the CDR3 gives the full variable domain: GAGVSQSPSNKVTEKGKDVELRCDPISGHTALYWYRQSLGQGLEFLIYFQGNSAPDKSGLPSDRFSAERTGGSVSTLTIQRTQQEDSAVYLCASSQGLAGDQETQYFGPGTRLLVL.

The chain is built from TRBV6-5 and TRBJ2-3; possible D gene TRBD1, 6 bases. The germline gives CDR1 MNHEY, CDR2 SVGAGI. The CDR3 loop spans 15 amino acids. V shed 0 bases and J shed 2 bases, with 9 bases lying between them. As DNA, the CDR3 is TGTGCCAGCAGTTACTCGCGACAGGCCACAGATACGCAGTATTTT. It is translated as CASSYSRQATDTQYF.

This sequence joins TRBV6-6 and TRBJ1-6; 9 bases agree with TRBD1. This CDR3 contains 14 residues. V was clipped by 7 bases and J by 9 bases; unmatched bases: 7. Germline V gives CDR1 MNHNY, CDR2 SVGAGI (reference sequence). The CDR3 loop is CASKGTGGSSPLHF. CDR3 nucleotides: TGTGCCAGCAAAGGTACAGGGGGCAGTTCACCCCTCCACTTT.

This sequence joins TRBV30 and TRBJ1-2; possibly TRBD1 for D (5 bases). The germline V gene encodes CDR1 GTSNPN and CDR2 SVGIG (reference sequence). V lost 4 bases to trimming and J lost 5 bases, with 20 bases between them. CDR3 length equals 15 residues. The CDR3 spells CAWIGTFVEGYGYTF. Here the CDR3 DNA reads TGTGCCTGGATCGGGACTTTCGTGGAGGGGTATGGCTACACCTTC.

This chain uses TRBV20-1 with TRBJ2-7; TRBD2 aligns across 15 bases. This CDR3 is built from 15 residues. With V trimmed by 3 bases and J by 9 bases, 9 bases remained unmatched. Germline lookup yields CDR1 DFQATT and CDR2 SNEGSKA (reference sequence). The CDR3 loop is CSASRGLAGGRTQYF. CDR3 in DNA: TGCAGTGCTAGTAGGGGACTAGCGGGAGGAAGGACGCAGTACTTC.

The genes are TRBV30 and TRBJ2-7; TRBD1 agrees at 7 bases. V shed 2 bases, J shed 3 bases, and the junction held 7 bases outside the gene matches. The germline CDR1 and CDR2 sequences are GTSNPN and SVGIG (reference sequence). The CDR3 totals 14 residues. The CDR3 DNA sequence: TGTGCCTGGAGTCCAGGGACAGCTTTCTACGAGCAGTACTTC. This translates into CAWSPGTAFYEQYF.